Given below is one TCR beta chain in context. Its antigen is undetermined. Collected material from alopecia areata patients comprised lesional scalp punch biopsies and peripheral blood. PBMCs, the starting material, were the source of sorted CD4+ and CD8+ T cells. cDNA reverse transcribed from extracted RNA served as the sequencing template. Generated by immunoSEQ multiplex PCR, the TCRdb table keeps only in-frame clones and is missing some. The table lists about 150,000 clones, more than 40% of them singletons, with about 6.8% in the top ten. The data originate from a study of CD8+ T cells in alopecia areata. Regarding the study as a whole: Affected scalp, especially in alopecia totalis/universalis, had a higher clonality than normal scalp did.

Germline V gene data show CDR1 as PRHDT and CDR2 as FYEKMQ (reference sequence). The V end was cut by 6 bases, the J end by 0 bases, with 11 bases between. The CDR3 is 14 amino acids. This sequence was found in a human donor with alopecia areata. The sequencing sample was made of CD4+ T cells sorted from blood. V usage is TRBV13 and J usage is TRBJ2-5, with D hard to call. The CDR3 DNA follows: TGTGCCAGCAGTCGGGTGGAGAACCAAGAGACCCAGTACTTC. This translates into CASSRVENQETQYF.